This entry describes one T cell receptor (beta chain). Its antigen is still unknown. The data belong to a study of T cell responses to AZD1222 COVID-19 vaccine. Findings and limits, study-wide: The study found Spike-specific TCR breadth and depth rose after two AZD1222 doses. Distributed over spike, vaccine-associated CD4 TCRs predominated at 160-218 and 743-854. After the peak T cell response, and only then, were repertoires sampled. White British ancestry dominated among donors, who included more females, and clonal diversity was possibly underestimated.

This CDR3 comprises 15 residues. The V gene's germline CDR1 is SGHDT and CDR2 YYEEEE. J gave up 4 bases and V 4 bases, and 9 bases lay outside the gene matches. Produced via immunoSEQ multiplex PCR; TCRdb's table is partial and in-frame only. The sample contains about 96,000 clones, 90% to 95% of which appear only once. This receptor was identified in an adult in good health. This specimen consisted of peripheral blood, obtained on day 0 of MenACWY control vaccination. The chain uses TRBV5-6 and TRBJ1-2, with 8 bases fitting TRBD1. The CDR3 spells CASSGRQGFRYGYTF. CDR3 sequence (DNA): TGTGCCAGCAGCGGACGACAGGGGTTCCGCTATGGCTACACCTTC.